This TCR beta chain was identified in a study of shared clonotypes between healthy human individuals. This clone appeared a single time. Its target is unknown. Study-wide results and limits: Sequencing depth was expected to influence donor clonotype sharing. Non-shared clonotypes showed lower generation probabilities than clonotypes common to all four donors.

Naive CD8 isolation took CD45RO-negative cells positively selected for CCR7 and excluded terminally differentiated effector memory CD45RA+ cells. Trimming took 0 bases from V and 1 from J, leaving 10 bases between them. The CDR3 covers 15 residues. Germline V gene lookup returns CDR1 MNHNS and CDR2 SASEGT. Deep was the level at which the assay was run. The authors distributed each subset's genomic DNA evenly over several immunoSEQ plates. TCRdb's table, derived via immunoSEQ multiplex PCR, lists solely in-frame clones and lacks some. Of millions of clones in the sample, just under 95% were seen once. V is TRBV6-1 and J is TRBJ2-7; D might be TRBD2 (6 bases). The receptor was derived from a man aged 18 to 30 in good health. The sequenced sample consisted of naive CD8+ T cells sorted from blood. The CDR3 nucleotides are TGTGCCAGCAGTGAAGCGGACTATGTTTCCTACGAGCAGTACTTC. Translated: CASSEADYVSYEQYF.